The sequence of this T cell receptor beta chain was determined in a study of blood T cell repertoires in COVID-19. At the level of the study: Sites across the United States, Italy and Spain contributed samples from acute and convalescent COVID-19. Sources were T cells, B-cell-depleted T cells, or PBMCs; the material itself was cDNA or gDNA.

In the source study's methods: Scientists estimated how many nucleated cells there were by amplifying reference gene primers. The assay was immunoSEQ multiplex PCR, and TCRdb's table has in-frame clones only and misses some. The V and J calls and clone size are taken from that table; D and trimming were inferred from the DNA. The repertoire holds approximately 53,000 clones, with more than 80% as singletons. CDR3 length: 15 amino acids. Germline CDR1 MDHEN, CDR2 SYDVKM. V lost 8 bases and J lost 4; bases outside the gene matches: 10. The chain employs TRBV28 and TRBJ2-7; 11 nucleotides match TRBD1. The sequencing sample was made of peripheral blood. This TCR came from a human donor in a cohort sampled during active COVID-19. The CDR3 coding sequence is TGTGCCAGCTTCCCGGGCGGGACAGGGGGGTACGAGCAGTACTTC. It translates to CASFPGGTGGYEQYF.